The subject of this entry is one T cell receptor beta chain. V dropped 4 bases and J dropped 4; count of bases not matched to a gene: 5. Per germline, CDR1 SGHRS and CDR2 YFSETQ. The CDR3 extends over 14 amino acids. This entry belongs to a study of T-cell reconstitution after alpha-beta-depleted transplantation in children. Construction of the TCRbeta library involved unique molecular identifiers. TCRdb redid the calling of the PCR reads with MiXCR, one entry per CDR3 protein. The table lists some 520,000 distinct CDR3 sequences, 32% of them singletons, with 2% to 3% in the top ten. Source: PBMCs from the stem cell graft donor, taken from the stem cell graft. The chain is built from TRBV5-1 and TRBJ2-3; 8 bases map to TRBD2. The origin of this receptor is a human donor who donated a stem cell graft to a child with aplastic anemia. CDR3 bases: TGCGCCAGCAGCCCAGGAGCGGGAGCAGATACGCAGTATTTT. It translates to CASSPGAGADTQYF.